A single sample is the source of the 17 T cell receptor beta chains below, sequenced in a study of CD8 T cells in Susac syndrome. cDNA came from approximately 0.5 to 1 ug RNA primed by random hexamers. TCRdb re-called the immunoSEQ multiplex PCR reads through MiXCR, storing one row per CDR3 protein. The table records 300,000 or so distinct CDR3 sequences, 92% of them present only once. Sequencing was performed on CD4+ T cells from PBMCs. These receptors were obtained from a human donor with multiple sclerosis.

This clonotype was picked up a small number of times. The chain recombines TRBV7-3 with TRBJ2-7, with 9 nucleotides matching TRBD1. The germline CDR1 and CDR2 sequences are SGHTA and FQGTGA. The CDR3 is 15 amino acids. V lost 1 base to trimming and J lost 5 bases; unmatched junction nucleotides: 6. The CDR3 loop is CASSLNRDRADEQYF. The CDR3 DNA sequence: TGTGCCAGCAGCTTAAACCGGGACAGGGCCGACGAGCAGTACTTC.

The chain employs TRBV5-1 and TRBJ2-1; possibly TRBD1 for D (6 bases). Trimming took 3 bases from V and 0 from J, leaving 13 bases between them. Germline CDR1 is SGHRS and CDR2 is YFSETQ. The CDR3 contains 16 residues. CDR3 sequence (DNA): TGCGCCAGCAGCTCAGGGGCTTTGAGCTCCTACAATGAGCAGTTCTTC. It codes for CASSSGALSSYNEQFF.

The chain employs TRBV2 and TRBJ2-1, with 9 nucleotides matching TRBD1. V shed 6 bases, J shed 9 bases, and the junction held 6 bases outside the gene matches. Germline CDR1 is SNHLY and CDR2 is FYNNEI. The CDR3 covers 13 residues. The CDR3 nucleotides are TGTGCCAGCAGGATTACAGGGGGCGGTGAGCAGTTCTTC. Protein sequence: CASRITGGGEQFF.

V and J are TRBV29-1 and TRBJ1-1; TRBD1 might be the D (5 bases). Germline V CDR1 and CDR2: SQVTM, ANQGSEA. With 3 bases removed from V and 7 bases from J, the gap between germline ends came to 15 bases. CDR3 length: 13 amino acids. The CDR3 loop is CSVDAVGGLEAFF. The CDR3, as DNA: TGCAGCGTTGACGCGGTTGGGGGACTTGAAGCTTTCTTT.

This chain connects TRBV6-2 or TRBV6-3 to TRBJ2-7, with a weak D call TRBD2 (7 bases). The CDR3 has 16 amino acids. Per germline, CDR1 MNHEY and CDR2 SVGEGT. V shed 8 bases and J shed 1 base, with 21 bases lying between them. CDR3 loop: CASGEAGARGSYEQYF. Written as DNA, the CDR3 is TGTGCCAGCGGAGAGGCGGGGGCGCGGGGGTCCTACGAGCAGTACTTC.

The CDR3 sequence: CASSQVGGRRTSYNEQFF. DNA for the CDR3: TGTGCCAGCAGCCAAGTGGGTGGGAGGCGGACTTCCTACAATGAGCAGTTCTTC. This chain links TRBV4-2 with TRBJ2-1, with a possible D match to TRBD2 (6 bases). CDR1 LGHNA and CDR2 YNFKEQ come from the germline V gene. V shed 1 base and J shed 1 base, with 17 bases lying between them. The length of the CDR3 is 18 residues.

The chain recombines TRBV5-1 with TRBJ1-4; 10 positions agree with TRBD1. The CDR3 loop spans 17 amino acids. The trim removed 4 bases at V and 0 bases at J, leaving 6 bases unmatched. Germline CDR1 and CDR2: SGHRS and YFSETQ. CDR3 DNA sequence: TGCGCCAGCAGCCCCGGGACAGGGGTCTCAACTAATGAAAAACTGTTTTTT. The encoded protein is CASSPGTGVSTNEKLFF.

The chain recombines TRBV5-4 with TRBJ2-3, with TRBD1 matching over 7 bases. Germline V CDR1 and CDR2: SGHNT, YYREEE (reference sequence). Losses at the gene ends were 1 base for V and 4 bases for J; bases not matched to a gene: 3. The CDR3 covers 14 residues. Written as DNA, the CDR3 is TGTGCCAGCAGCTTGACGGGGACAGCAGATACGCAGTATTTT. It specifies CASSLTGTADTQYF.

The chain joins TRBV5-1 to TRBJ2-5, with D tentatively TRBD2 (5 bases). With 4 bases removed from V and 3 bases from J, the gap between germline ends came to 16 bases. The length of the CDR3 is 15 residues. CDR1 and CDR2 (germline): SGHRS, YFSETQ. The CDR3 coding sequence is TGCGCCAGCAGCCCCAACGGGGAAAGGGAAGAGACCCAGTACTTC. This translates into CASSPNGEREETQYF.

V gene TRBV29-1 combines with J gene TRBJ1-2; D gene uncertain. Germline loops: CDR1 SQVTM, CDR2 ANQGSEA. V was clipped by 4 bases and J by 1 base, with 13 bases between them. This CDR3 contains 14 residues. The CDR3 DNA reads as TGCAGCGTTGTTGGGGTTAGGGATAACTATGGCTACACCTTC. As protein: CSVVGVRDNYGYTF.

The V and J genes are TRBV6-1 and TRBJ2-2; D unclear. Trimming cost V 1 base and J 4 bases, with 7 bases left between them. The CDR3 sequence is 14 residues long. Germline loops: CDR1 MNHNS, CDR2 SASEGT. For the CDR3, the DNA is TGTGCCAGCAGTGAAGGACGGGCCACCGGGGAGCTGTTTTTT. Amino acids: CASSEGRATGELFF.

In its sample, this clonotype was seen a few times. The chain uses TRBV29-1 and TRBJ1-2; D remains ambiguous. V gave up 4 bases and J gave up 3 bases, with 12 bases separating them. This CDR3 region has 13 residues. Germline V gene sequence: CDR1 SQVTM, CDR2 ANQGSEA. The CDR3 DNA follows: TGCAGCGTTGGGACGGGAGACTACTATGGCTACACCTTC. Its protein is CSVGTGDYYGYTF.

J is TRBJ1-6 and V is TRBV7-8; D is unclear. Germline CDR1 and CDR2: SGHVS and FQNEAQ. This CDR3 comprises 12 residues. The V end lost 5 bases, the J end lost 10 bases, and 9 bases lay between the germline ends. The CDR3 sequence: CASSPLISPLHF. The CDR3 DNA sequence: TGTGCCAGCAGCCCCCTGATCTCACCCCTCCACTTT.

The chain joins TRBV20-1 to TRBJ2-5; 13 bases align to TRBD2. CDR1 and CDR2 (germline): DFQATT, SNEGSKA (reference sequence). The J segment lost 6 bases and the V segment lost 0 bases, leaving 13 bases of the junction unmatched. The CDR3 is 18 amino acids. CDR3 sequence reads: CSARDWWTSGSITKTQYF. For the CDR3, the DNA is TGCAGTGCTAGAGATTGGTGGACTAGCGGGAGTATCACAAAGACCCAGTACTTC.

V and J are TRBV12-3 or TRBV12-4 and TRBJ1-5; TRBD1 matches 9 bases. Germline trimming cut 6 bases from V and 7 bases from J; bases unmatched to any gene: 10. CDR3 length: 15 residues. For the CDR3, the DNA is TGTGCCAGCAGCCCGGGGACAGGGCAGGTCCAGCCCCAGCATTTT. Its translation: CASSPGTGQVQPQHF.

The rearrangement uses TRBV30 and TRBJ2-3; D remains ambiguous. V was trimmed by 0 bases and J by 5 bases, leaving 18 bases between them. This CDR3 is 16 amino acids long. Germline assignment: CDR1 GTSNPN and CDR2 SVGIG (reference sequence). The CDR3 sequence: CAWSVESRWQGDTQYF. DNA for the CDR3: TGTGCCTGGAGTGTGGAGTCTCGATGGCAAGGAGATACGCAGTATTTT. Full variable domain (outside the CDR3, taken from reference TRBV30 and TRBJ2-3): SQTIHQWPATLVQPVGSPLSLECTVEGTSNPNLYWYRQAAGRGLQLLFYSVGIGQISSEVPQNLSASRPQDRQFILSSKKLLLSDSGFYLCAWSVESRWQGDTQYFGPGTRLTVL.

The chain uses TRBV5-1 and TRBJ2-7; maybe TRBD1 (5 bases). The V gene's germline CDR1 is SGHRS and CDR2 YFSETQ. V was trimmed by 7 bases and J by 0 bases, leaving 14 bases between them. The CDR3 contains 14 residues. The CDR3 bases are TGCGCCAGCGGGGTCACAGGAAACTCCTACGAGCAGTACTTC. Translation: CASGVTGNSYEQYF. The full variable domain, in which reference TRBV5-1 and TRBJ2-7 provide the parts outside the CDR3, is KAGVTQTPRYLIKTRGQQVTLSCSPISGHRSVSWYQQTPGQGLQFLFEYFSETQRNKGNFPGRFSGRQFSNSRSEMNVSTLELGDSALYLCASGVTGNSYEQYFGPGTRLTVT.